The clone carrying this T cell receptor beta chain was recorded many times. The antigen is undetermined. This entry comes from a study of breast tumors, draining lymph nodes, adjacent tissues. Study-level points and caveats: Tumor repertoires ranked between lymph nodes and nontumor tissue in diversity, with V and J gene preferences.

TCRdb redid the calling of the multiplex PCR reads with MiXCR, one entry per CDR3 protein. The sample gives some 230,000 distinct CDR3 sequences, less than 45% of which show up once; over 3.5% is in the top ten. The V gene's germline CDR1 is DFQATT and CDR2 SNEGSKA (reference sequence). J was trimmed by 5 bases and V by 0 bases; bases with no gene match: 5. There are 15 residues in the CDR3. Samples came from axillary lymph nodes draining the breast cancer. This receptor was taken from a female donor with breast cancer. Some clones in this sample may be carry-over from other donors' samples. Sequenced material: axillary lymph node tissue. V is TRBV20-1 and J is TRBJ2-3, with 10 bases identical to TRBD2. The CDR3 DNA reads as TGCAGTGCTAGAGAGTTGCTAGCGGGGGTAGATACGCAGTATTTT. Amino acid sequence: CSARELLAGVDTQYF.